One sample yielded the 32 T cell receptor beta chains listed below, sequenced in a study of T cells in Graves' hyperthyroidism and ophthalmopathy. Amplification of TCR beta CDR3 regions was performed using RNA transcripts as template. HTBI primers drove first-round RT-PCR of the TCR CDR3. TCRdb re-called the multiplex PCR reads through MiXCR, storing one row per CDR3 protein. The table shows around 600,000 distinct CDR3 sequences, with around 16% occurring only once. Sequenced input: blood. Source of these receptors: a woman between 40 and 50 years old with Graves' ophthalmopathy.

Many counts were recorded for this clonotype. The chain uses TRBV2 and TRBJ2-1, with 12 bases aligning to TRBD2. This CDR3 spans 15 amino acids. Germline assignment: CDR1 SNHLY and CDR2 FYNNEI. The J segment lost 8 bases and the V segment lost 3 bases, leaving 5 bases of the junction unmatched. In DNA, the CDR3 is TGTGCCAGCAGTGAGACTAGCGGGAGTATTGATGAGCAGTTCTTC. Translation gives CASSETSGSIDEQFF. Using reference TRBV2 and TRBJ2-1 for the parts outside the CDR3, the full variable domain is EPEVTQTPSHQVTQMGQEVILRCVPISNHLYFYWYRQILGQKVEFLVSFYNNEISEKSEIFDDQFSVERPDGSNFTLKIRSTKLEDSAMYFCASSETSGSIDEQFFGPGTRLTVL.

This clonotype was detected a few times. The V and J genes are TRBV19 and TRBJ1-2; unclear D gene. Between the trimmed V and J ends, which lost 3 bases and 4 bases, there was a span of 12 bases. This CDR3 spans 14 amino acids. CDR1 is LNHDA and CDR2 is SQIVND in the germline V gene (reference sequence). The CDR3 region is CASSMGPLTYGYTF. Here the CDR3 DNA reads TGTGCCAGTAGTATGGGTCCGTTGACCTATGGCTACACCTTC.

Details on this clonotype: A clone one base away is much larger, so this may be a read error. This chain links TRBV28 with TRBJ2-5, with D perhaps TRBD2 (6 bases). Germline V lookup: CDR1 MDHEN, CDR2 SYDVKM. The CDR3 is made up of 14 amino acids. The CDR3 nucleotides read TGTGCCGGCAGTTCGGGAGCGATTCAAGAGACCCAGTACTTC. This encodes CAGSSGAIQETQYF.

Ten or more counts support this clonotype. As DNA, the CDR3 is TGTGCCAGCACCCCGTACTCCTACAATGAGCAGTTCTTC. Its translation: CASTPYSYNEQFF. The rearrangement links TRBV7-2 to TRBJ2-1; D unclear. Per the germline V gene, CDR1 is SGHTA and CDR2 is FQGNSA. The CDR3 runs to 13 residues. Between the trimmed V and J ends, which lost 7 bases and 0 bases, there was a span of 7 bases.

This clonotype appeared many times. V and J are TRBV5-1 and TRBJ2-7, with TRBD2 matching over 9 bases. The V and J ends lost 0 bases and 5 bases, in that order; junction bases with no gene match: 3. The germline V gene encodes CDR1 SGHRS and CDR2 YFSETQ. This CDR3 is built from 14 residues. DNA of the CDR3: TGCGCCAGCAGCTTGGTGATAGCGGGAGACGAGCAGTACTTC. It codes for CASSLVIAGDEQYF. Together with reference TRBV5-1 and TRBJ2-7, the CDR3 gives the full variable domain: KAGVTQTPRYLIKTRGQQVTLSCSPISGHRSVSWYQQTPGQGLQFLFEYFSETQRNKGNFPGRFSGRQFSNSRSEMNVSTLELGDSALYLCASSLVIAGDEQYFGPGTRLTVT.

This clonotype was seen at least ten times. This chain joins TRBV11-2 and TRBJ1-5; D unclear. Germline CDR1 SGHAT, CDR2 FQNNGV. The V and J ends lost 2 bases and 5 bases respectively, with 7 bases between them. CDR3 length: 13 residues. Written as DNA, the CDR3 is TGTGCCAGCAGCTTAAGTGTCGATCAGCCCCAGCATTTT. Its translation is CASSLSVDQPQHF.

To note about this clonotype: A much larger clone is a single base away; this may be a read error. The rearrangement uses TRBV28 and TRBJ1-5; no definite D call. Germline V CDR1 and CDR2: MDHEN, SYDVKM. V was clipped by 6 bases and J by 8 bases, with 14 bases between them. This CDR3 has 13 residues. Written as DNA, the CDR3 is TGTGCCAGCAGATCCCATCAGGCGGAGCCCCAGCATTTT. It codes for CASRSHQAEPQHF.

This clonotype has ten or more counts. The chain is built from TRBV11-2 and TRBJ2-7, with TRBD1 matching 10 bases. The length of the CDR3 is 15 residues. With 5 bases clipped from V and 4 bases from J, the junction kept 8 bases outside the gene matches. Germline assignment: CDR1 SGHAT and CDR2 FQNNGV. The CDR3 sequence: CASSPRDRGGYEQYF. DNA of the CDR3: TGTGCCAGCAGCCCCCGGGACAGGGGAGGGTACGAGCAGTACTTC.

This clonotype was seen repeatedly, ten times or more. The chain links TRBV30 to TRBJ2-4; 8 nucleotides align to TRBD1. From germline, CDR1 is GTSNPN and CDR2 SVGIG (reference sequence). This CDR3 region has 13 residues. V dropped 4 bases and J dropped 3; count of bases not matched to a gene: 2. DNA of the CDR3: TGTGCCTGGAACGGACAGGGCAAAAACATTCAGTACTTC. Encoded protein: CAWNGQGKNIQYF.

The chain uses TRBV19 and TRBJ2-3; tentatively, D is TRBD1 or TRBD2 (5 bases each). The germline V gene encodes CDR1 LNHDA and CDR2 SQIVND (reference sequence). V dropped 5 bases and J dropped 5 bases, with 17 bases sitting between them. The CDR3 sequence is 15 residues long. In DNA form, the CDR3 reads TGTGCCAGTAGTTCAATTGGGGGTTCTCTAGATACGCAGTATTTT. This gives the protein CASSSIGGSLDTQYF.

The J gene is TRBJ2-5, the V gene TRBV13, with D uncertain. CDR3 length: 13 residues. In germline, CDR1 is PRHDT, CDR2 FYEKMQ (reference sequence). Trimming stripped 5 bases from V and 5 bases from J, with 12 bases between. The CDR3 loop reads CASSRNTAETQYF. DNA for the CDR3: TGTGCCAGCAGCCGAAATACAGCGGAGACCCAGTACTTC.

This clonotype was seen at least ten times. V usage is TRBV20-1 and J usage is TRBJ2-3, with TRBD2 as a possible D gene (6 bases). The CDR3 has 14 residues. In germline, CDR1 is DFQATT, CDR2 SNEGSKA (reference sequence). Trimming cost V 3 bases and J 1 base, with 11 bases left between them. The CDR3 protein is CSASIGEGTDTQYF. CDR3 bases: TGCAGTGCTAGTATAGGGGAGGGCACAGATACGCAGTATTTT.

A few counts support this clonotype. The genes are TRBV7-2 and TRBJ2-1, with a tentative D call TRBD2 (5 bases). The CDR3 loop spans 13 amino acids. V lost 6 bases to trimming and J lost 6 bases, with 12 bases between them. The germline V gene has CDR1 SGHTA and CDR2 FQGNSA. The DNA for the CDR3 is TGTGCCAGCAGACCCATAGGAGGCAATGAGCAGTTCTTC. This encodes CASRPIGGNEQFF.

Comments on this clonotype: Possible read error: a much larger clone is one base away. The CDR3 does not close with the conserved phenylalanine or tryptophan, likely indicating a read error. The chain combines TRBV29-1 with TRBJ1-1; D is undetermined. Per the germline V gene, CDR1 is SQVTM and CDR2 is ANQGSEA. The CDR3 consists of 13 residues. The V and J ends lost 5 bases and 1 base respectively, with 11 bases between them. CDR3 amino acids: CSVLGRANTEAFL. CDR3 DNA: TGCAGCGTTCTGGGCCGGGCGAACACTGAAGCTTTCCTT.

The V call is TRBV28, the J call TRBJ1-4; D may be TRBD1 (6 bases). The CDR3 has 15 residues. Germline values: CDR1 MDHEN, CDR2 SYDVKM. V dropped 7 bases and J dropped 8 bases, with 20 bases sitting between them. The CDR3 spells CASNSWGGGLEKLFF. In DNA form, the CDR3 reads TGTGCCAGCAACTCATGGGGCGGGGGGCTCGAAAAACTGTTTTTT. Full variable domain (rest looked up from reference TRBV28 and TRBJ1-4): DVKVTQSSRYLVKRTGEKVFLECVQDMDHENMFWYRQDPGLGLRLIYFSYDVKMKEKGDIPEGYSVSREKKERFSLILESASTNQTSMYLCASNSWGGGLEKLFFGSGTQLSVL.

This clonotype was counted only a few times. V is TRBV19 and J is TRBJ2-1; the match to TRBD2 covers 11 bases. CDR3 length: 16 amino acids. The V gene end was trimmed by 7 bases and the J gene end by 10 bases; junction bases not matched to a gene: 15. CDR1 and CDR2 (germline): LNHDA, SQIVND (reference sequence). DNA for the CDR3: TGTGCCAGTAACCGTCGTGTGGGTAGCGGGGGGGCGGAGCAGTTCTTC. It encodes CASNRRVGSGGAEQFF.

The table lists this clonotype with many counts. V gene TRBV28 combines with J gene TRBJ1-1; D gene unclear. In germline, CDR1 is MDHEN, CDR2 SYDVKM. Trimming stripped 5 bases from V and 3 bases from J, with 10 bases between. The CDR3 consists of 13 residues. The CDR3 DNA follows: TGTGCCAGCAGTACCATATCGGACACTGAAGCTTTCTTT. This translates into CASSTISDTEAFF.

This clonotype was recorded a few times. This chain connects TRBV5-1 to TRBJ1-2; the match to TRBD1 covers 8 bases. Per germline, CDR1 SGHRS and CDR2 YFSETQ. V trimming: 2 bases; J trimming: 5 bases; junction bases outside the gene matches: 5. This CDR3 has 14 amino acids. The CDR3 is CASSLQGEGYGYTF. CDR3 in DNA: TGCGCCAGCAGCTTACAGGGGGAAGGGTATGGCTACACCTTC.

This rearrangement joins TRBV6-1 to TRBJ1-6, with a weak D call TRBD1 (6 bases). Germline V lookup: CDR1 MNHNS, CDR2 SASEGT. The CDR3 is made up of 13 amino acids. V was cut by 11 bases and J by 5 bases, with 13 bases left in between. CDR3 coding DNA: TGTGCCGGCCGGGACATCGATAATTCACCCCTCCACTTT. This encodes CAGRDIDNSPLHF.

There are many counts of this clonotype. At one of its ends the junction is not consistent with the germline gene, which may arise from a read error. V is TRBV12-3 or TRBV12-4 and J is TRBJ2-1; TRBD2 matches at 15 bases. The CDR3 loop spans 15 amino acids. The CDR3 reads CASSPRTSGGGERFF. The CDR3 coding sequence is TGTGCCAGCAGTCCCAGGACTAGCGGGGGGGGTGAGCGGTTCTTC.

This clonotype was detected a few times. The gene calls are TRBV19 and TRBJ2-2, with D unclear. Trimming removed 6 bases from V and 1 base from J, with 9 bases in between. CDR1 and CDR2 from the germline V gene are LNHDA and SQIVND (reference sequence). CDR3 length: 14 residues. The CDR3 DNA is TGTGCCAGTAGACCCGACCAGAACACCGGGGAGCTGTTTTTT. It encodes CASRPDQNTGELFF.

This clonotype has a count of ten or more. The CDR3 sequence is CASRASGAPYNEQFF. The CDR3 nucleotides are TGTGCCAGCAGGGCTAGCGGGGCCCCCTACAATGAGCAGTTCTTC. The rearrangement uses TRBV28 and TRBJ2-1, with TRBD2 matching 9 bases. The CDR3 covers 15 residues. From germline, CDR1 is MDHEN and CDR2 SYDVKM. J lost 2 bases, V lost 6 bases, and 5 bases had no gene match.

This clonotype appeared many times. As DNA, the CDR3 is TGCGCCAGCAGCCCAAAGTGGGCGGGAGGCGGCGGTGAGCAGTACTTC. Its protein product is CASSPKWAGGGGEQYF. The gene calls are TRBV5-1 and TRBJ2-7, with 8 nucleotides matching TRBD2. The CDR3 is 16 residues long. CDR1 and CDR2 (germline): SGHRS, YFSETQ. V shed 4 bases, J shed 7 bases, and the junction held 16 bases outside the gene matches.

About this clonotype: Given a much more abundant clone one base away, this may be a read error. This chain connects TRBV29-1 to TRBJ2-1, with 7 bases aligning to TRBD2. V lost 8 bases, J lost 2 bases, and 12 bases stayed unmatched. The length of the CDR3 is 15 residues. CDR1 and CDR2 (germline): SQVTM, ANQGSEA. CDR3 in amino acids: CSRPGGGFPYNEQFF. The CDR3 nucleotides are TGCAGCCGTCCGGGGGGAGGCTTCCCCTACAATGAGCAGTTCTTC.

Points on this clonotype: Since no conserved phenylalanine or tryptophan closes the CDR3, a read error is the likely cause. This chain uses TRBV2 with TRBJ2-3, with 12 bases identical to TRBD2. The ends lost 6 bases at V and 0 bases at J; junction bases unmatched: 7. The length of the CDR3 is 17 residues. From germline, CDR1 is SNHLY and CDR2 FYNNEI. For the CDR3, the DNA is TGTGCCAGCAGGACCCTAGCGGGGGGGCCTAGCACAGATACGCAGTATTCT. This encodes CASRTLAGGPSTDTQYS.

This clonotype was observed many times. The chain couples TRBV3-1 to TRBJ2-7; 7 bases are a match to TRBD2. The germline CDR1 and CDR2 sequences are LGHDT and YNNKEL (reference sequence). Losses at the gene ends were 4 bases for V and 4 bases for J; bases not matched to a gene: 7. The CDR3 runs to 14 residues. CDR3 residues: CASSRRDYGYEQYF. The CDR3 DNA reads as TGTGCCAGCAGCCGCCGGGACTATGGTTACGAGCAGTACTTC.

This clonotype was counted many times. The chain links TRBV28 to TRBJ2-1; the D gene is possibly TRBD2 (6 bases). Germline-derived CDR1 and CDR2 are MDHEN and SYDVKM. The V end lost 3 bases, the J end lost 4 bases, and 13 bases lay between the germline ends. CDR3 size: 15 residues. The CDR3 loop reads CASSFSGLRYNEQFF. DNA for the CDR3: TGTGCCAGCAGTTTTAGCGGATTACGATACAATGAGCAGTTCTTC. Full variable domain (outside the CDR3, taken from reference TRBV28 and TRBJ2-1): DVKVTQSSRYLVKRTGEKVFLECVQDMDHENMFWYRQDPGLGLRLIYFSYDVKMKEKGDIPEGYSVSREKKERFSLILESASTNQTSMYLCASSFSGLRYNEQFFGPGTRLTVL.

Ten or more counts support this clonotype. This chain uses TRBV2 with TRBJ2-1, with D unresolved. There are 16 residues in the CDR3. V was shortened by 4 bases and J by 0 bases, with 13 bases between the two germline ends. The V gene's germline CDR1 is SNHLY and CDR2 FYNNEI. The CDR3 DNA sequence: TGTGCCAGCAGTGTCCTACCCCGGAGCTCCTACAATGAGCAGTTCTTC. This codes for CASSVLPRSSYNEQFF.

This clonotype was seen at least ten times. The CDR3 sequence: CASSPQTAGEQYF. The CDR3 coding sequence is TGTGCCAGCAGTCCCCAGACTGCGGGAGAGCAGTACTTC. The chain joins TRBV27 to TRBJ2-7; tentatively, D is TRBD2 (6 bases). Germline V gives CDR1 MNHEY, CDR2 SMNVEV (reference sequence). V gave up 5 bases and J gave up 7 bases, with 15 bases separating them. The CDR3 is 13 residues long.

This clonotype occurred many times. The chain is built from TRBV7-9 and TRBJ2-7; 8 bases are shared with TRBD1. Germline V lookup: CDR1 SEHNR, CDR2 FQNEAQ (reference sequence). This CDR3 is 14 amino acids long. V lost 5 bases, J lost 3 bases, and 6 bases stayed unmatched. The CDR3 sequence: CASSKGGTGYEQYF. The CDR3 DNA sequence: TGTGCCAGCAGCAAAGGCGGGACAGGCTACGAGCAGTACTTC.

In its sample, this clonotype was seen many times. The chain carries TRBV6-1 and TRBJ1-6, with 8 bases aligning to TRBD1. This CDR3 region has 15 residues. V was clipped by 6 bases and J by 9 bases; unmatched bases: 10. Germline V gene data show CDR1 as MNHNS and CDR2 as SASEGT. The CDR3 coding sequence is TGTGCCAGCAGATCTTCCGGGACAGGCGGTTCACCCCTCCACTTT. Amino acid sequence: CASRSSGTGGSPLHF.

This clonotype has a count of ten or more. V usage is TRBV10-3 and J usage is TRBJ1-2; weak D call: TRBD1 (5 bases). Looked up from germline, CDR1 is ENHRY and CDR2 is SYGVKD. Trimming removed 4 bases from V and 6 bases from J, with 18 bases in between. The CDR3 consists of 15 residues. CDR3 sequence (DNA): TGTGCCATCAGTGGGGGCCGGGACCCTGGGCATGGCTACACCTTC. Its protein is CAISGGRDPGHGYTF.